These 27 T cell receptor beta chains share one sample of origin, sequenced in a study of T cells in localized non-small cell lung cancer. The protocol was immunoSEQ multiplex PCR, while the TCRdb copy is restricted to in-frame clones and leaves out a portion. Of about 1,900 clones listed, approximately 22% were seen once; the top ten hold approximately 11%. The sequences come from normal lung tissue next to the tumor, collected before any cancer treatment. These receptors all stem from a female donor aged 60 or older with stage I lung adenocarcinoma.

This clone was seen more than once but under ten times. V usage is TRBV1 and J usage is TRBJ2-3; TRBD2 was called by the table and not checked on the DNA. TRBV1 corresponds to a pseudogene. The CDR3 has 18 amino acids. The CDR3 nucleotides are TGCGCCAGCAGCCAGGTAGCGGGTAGCGGGAGGGGCACAGATACGCAGTATTTT. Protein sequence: CASSQVAGSGRGTDTQYF.

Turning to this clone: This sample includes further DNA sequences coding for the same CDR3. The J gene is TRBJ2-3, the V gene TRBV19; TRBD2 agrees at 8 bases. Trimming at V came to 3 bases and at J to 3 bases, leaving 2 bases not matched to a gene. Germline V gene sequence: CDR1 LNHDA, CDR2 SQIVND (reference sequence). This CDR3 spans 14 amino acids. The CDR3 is CASSIAGGTDTQYF. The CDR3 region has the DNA TGTGCCAGTAGTATTGCGGGGGGAACAGATACGCAGTATTTT. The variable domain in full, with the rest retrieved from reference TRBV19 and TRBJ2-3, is DGGITQSPKYLFRKEGQNVTLSCEQNLNHDAMYWYRQDPGQGLRLIYYSQIVNDFQKGDIAEGYSVSREKKESFPLTVTSAQKNPTAFYLCASSIAGGTDTQYFGPGTRLTVL.

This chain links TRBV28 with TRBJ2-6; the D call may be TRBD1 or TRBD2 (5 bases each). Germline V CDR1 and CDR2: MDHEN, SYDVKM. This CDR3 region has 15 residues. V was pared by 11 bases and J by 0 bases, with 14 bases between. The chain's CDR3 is CASAWDPSGANVLTF. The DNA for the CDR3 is TGTGCCTCAGCGTGGGACCCCTCTGGGGCCAACGTCCTGACTTTC.

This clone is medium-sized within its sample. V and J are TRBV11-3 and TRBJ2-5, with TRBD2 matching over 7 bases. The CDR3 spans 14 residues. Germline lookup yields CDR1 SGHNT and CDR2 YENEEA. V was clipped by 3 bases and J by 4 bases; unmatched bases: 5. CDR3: CASSFPTGGETQYF. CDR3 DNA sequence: TGTGCCAGCAGCTTTCCGACGGGGGGAGAGACCCAGTACTTC.

CDR3: CASSQGTPMGSGEQYF. DNA of the CDR3: TGTGCCAGCAGCCAAGGGACTCCCATGGGGTCTGGGGAGCAGTACTTC. The chain has TRBV16 and TRBJ2-7; D may be TRBD2 (6 bases). V lost 2 bases and J lost 7, with 21 bases in between. Germline lookup yields CDR1 KGHSY and CDR2 FQNENV. This CDR3 is built from 16 residues.

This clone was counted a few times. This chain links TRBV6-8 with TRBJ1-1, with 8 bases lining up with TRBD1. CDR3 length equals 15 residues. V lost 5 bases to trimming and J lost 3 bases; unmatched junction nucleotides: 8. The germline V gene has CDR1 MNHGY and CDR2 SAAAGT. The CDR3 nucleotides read TGTGCCAGCAGTCCAAGGACAGGGTTGGACACTGAAGCTTTCTTT. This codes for CASSPRTGLDTEAFF.

CDR3 bases: TGCGCCAGCAGCCGTGGGGGATCCGGGAGCTACGAGCAGTACTTC. Amino acid sequence: CASSRGGSGSYEQYF. The chain uses TRBV5-1 and TRBJ2-7, with a weak D call TRBD2 (6 bases). The CDR3 is 15 residues long. Trimming removed 4 bases from V and 3 bases from J, with 17 bases in between. Germline V lookup: CDR1 SGHRS, CDR2 YFSETQ.

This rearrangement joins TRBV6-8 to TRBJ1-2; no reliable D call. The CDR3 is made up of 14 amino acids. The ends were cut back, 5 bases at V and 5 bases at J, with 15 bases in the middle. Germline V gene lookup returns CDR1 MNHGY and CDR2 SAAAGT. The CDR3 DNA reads TGTGCCAGCAGTGACCGCGGCAGGCAGTATGGCTACACCTTC. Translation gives CASSDRGRQYGYTF.

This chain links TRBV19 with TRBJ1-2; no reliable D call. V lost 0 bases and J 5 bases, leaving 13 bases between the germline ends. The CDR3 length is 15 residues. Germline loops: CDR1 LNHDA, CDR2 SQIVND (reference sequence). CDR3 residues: CASSIDPTADYGYTF. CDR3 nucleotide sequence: TGTGCCAGTAGTATAGATCCTACAGCGGATTATGGCTACACCTTC.

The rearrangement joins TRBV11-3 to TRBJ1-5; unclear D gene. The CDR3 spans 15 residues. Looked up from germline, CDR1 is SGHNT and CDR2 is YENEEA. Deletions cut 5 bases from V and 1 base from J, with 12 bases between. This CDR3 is CASSPEWVSNQPQHF. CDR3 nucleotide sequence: TGTGCCAGCAGCCCGGAGTGGGTGAGCAATCAGCCCCAGCATTTT.

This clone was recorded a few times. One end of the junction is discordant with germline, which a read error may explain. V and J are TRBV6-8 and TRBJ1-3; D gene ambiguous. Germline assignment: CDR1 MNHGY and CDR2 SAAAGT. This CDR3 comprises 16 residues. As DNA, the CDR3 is TGTGCCATCAGTACAACCCCGACCGGCTCTGGAAACACCATATATTTT. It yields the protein CAISTTPTGSGNTIYF.

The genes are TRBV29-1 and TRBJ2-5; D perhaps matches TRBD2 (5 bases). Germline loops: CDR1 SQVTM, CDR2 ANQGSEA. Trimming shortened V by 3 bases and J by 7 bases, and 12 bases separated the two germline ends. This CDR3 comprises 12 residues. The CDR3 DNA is TGCAGCGTTGAGAAGGACTTTGGGACCCAGTACTTC. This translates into CSVEKDFGTQYF. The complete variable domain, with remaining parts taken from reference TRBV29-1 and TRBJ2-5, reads SAVISQKPSRDICQRGTSLTIQCQVDSQVTMMFWYRQQPGQSLTLIATANQGSEATYESGFVIDKFPISRPNLTFSTLTVSNMSPEDSSIYLCSVEKDFGTQYFGPGTRLLVL.

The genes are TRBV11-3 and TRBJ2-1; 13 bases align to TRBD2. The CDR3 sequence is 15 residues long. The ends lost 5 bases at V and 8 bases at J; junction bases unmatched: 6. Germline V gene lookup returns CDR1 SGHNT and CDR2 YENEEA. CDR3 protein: CASSPTSGRADEQFF. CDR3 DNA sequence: TGTGCCAGCAGCCCAACTAGCGGGAGGGCGGATGAGCAGTTCTTC.

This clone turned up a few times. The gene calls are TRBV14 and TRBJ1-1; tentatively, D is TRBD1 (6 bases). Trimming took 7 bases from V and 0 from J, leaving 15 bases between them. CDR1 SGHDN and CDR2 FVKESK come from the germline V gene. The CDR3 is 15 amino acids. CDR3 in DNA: TGTGCCAGCAAGCCCCAGGGGTCCCTGAACACTGAAGCTTTCTTT. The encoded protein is CASKPQGSLNTEAFF.

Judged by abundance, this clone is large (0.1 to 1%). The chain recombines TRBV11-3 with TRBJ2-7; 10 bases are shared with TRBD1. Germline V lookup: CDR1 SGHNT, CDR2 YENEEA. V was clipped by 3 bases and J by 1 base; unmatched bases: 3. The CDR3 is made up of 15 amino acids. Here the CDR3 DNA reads TGTGCCAGCAGCTTTCGGACAGGGGGGTCCTACGAGCAGTACTTC. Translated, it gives CASSFRTGGSYEQYF.

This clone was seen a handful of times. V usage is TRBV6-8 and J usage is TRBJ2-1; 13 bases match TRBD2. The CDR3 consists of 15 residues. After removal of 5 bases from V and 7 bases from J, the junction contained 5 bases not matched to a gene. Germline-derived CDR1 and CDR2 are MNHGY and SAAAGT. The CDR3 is CASSDGTSGNNEQFF. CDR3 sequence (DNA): TGTGCCAGCAGTGACGGGACTAGCGGGAATAATGAGCAGTTCTTC.

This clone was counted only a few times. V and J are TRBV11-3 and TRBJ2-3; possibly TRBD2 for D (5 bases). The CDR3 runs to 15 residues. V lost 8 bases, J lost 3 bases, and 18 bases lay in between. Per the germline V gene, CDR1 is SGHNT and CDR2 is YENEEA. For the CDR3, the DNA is TGTGCCAGCCTGCCCCGGGGAATTAGGACAGATACGCAGTATTTT. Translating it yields CASLPRGIRTDTQYF.

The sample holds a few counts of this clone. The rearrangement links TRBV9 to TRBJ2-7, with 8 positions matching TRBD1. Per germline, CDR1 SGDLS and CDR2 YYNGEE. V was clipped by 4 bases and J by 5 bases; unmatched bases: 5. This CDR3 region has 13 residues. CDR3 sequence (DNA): TGTGCCAGCAGCCCCGGACAGGGCAACGAGCAGTACTTC. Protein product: CASSPGQGNEQYF.

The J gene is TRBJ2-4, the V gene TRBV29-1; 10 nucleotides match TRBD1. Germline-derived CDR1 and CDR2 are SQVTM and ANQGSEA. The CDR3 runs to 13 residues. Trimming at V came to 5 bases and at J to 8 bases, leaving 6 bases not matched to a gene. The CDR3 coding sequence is TGCAGCGTTACCACCGGGACAGGGGACATTCAGTACTTC. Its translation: CSVTTGTGDIQYF.

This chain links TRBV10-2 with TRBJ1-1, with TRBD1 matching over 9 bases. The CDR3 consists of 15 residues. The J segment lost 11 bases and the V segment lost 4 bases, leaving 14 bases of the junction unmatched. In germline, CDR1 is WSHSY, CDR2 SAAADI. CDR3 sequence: CASSAQQGAGVGAFF. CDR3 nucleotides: TGCGCCAGCAGTGCGCAACAGGGGGCCGGTGTGGGTGCTTTCTTT.

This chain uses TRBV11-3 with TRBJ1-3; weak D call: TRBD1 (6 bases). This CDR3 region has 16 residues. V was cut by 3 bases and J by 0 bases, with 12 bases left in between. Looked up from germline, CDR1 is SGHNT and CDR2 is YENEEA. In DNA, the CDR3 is TGTGCCAGCAGCTTGGGGGGCTACCACTCTGGAAACACCATATATTTT. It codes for CASSLGGYHSGNTIYF.

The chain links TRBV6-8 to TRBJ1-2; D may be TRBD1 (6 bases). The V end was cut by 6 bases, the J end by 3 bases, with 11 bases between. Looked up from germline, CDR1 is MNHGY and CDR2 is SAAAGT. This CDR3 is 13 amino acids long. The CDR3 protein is CASRGGGDYGYTF. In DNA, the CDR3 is TGTGCCAGCAGAGGGGGGGGCGACTATGGCTACACCTTC.

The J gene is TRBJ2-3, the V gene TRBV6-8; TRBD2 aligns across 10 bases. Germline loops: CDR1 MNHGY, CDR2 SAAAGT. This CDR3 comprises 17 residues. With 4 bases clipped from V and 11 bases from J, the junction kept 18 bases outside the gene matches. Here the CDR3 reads CASSSGGASGRAFRQYF. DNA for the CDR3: TGTGCCAGCAGTTCAGGCGGTGCGAGCGGGAGGGCCTTTAGGCAGTATTTT.

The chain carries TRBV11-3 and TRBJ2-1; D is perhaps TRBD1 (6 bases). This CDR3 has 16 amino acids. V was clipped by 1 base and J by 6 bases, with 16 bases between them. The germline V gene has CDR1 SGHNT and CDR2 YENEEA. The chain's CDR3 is CASSLGGRGASNEQFF. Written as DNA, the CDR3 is TGTGCCAGCAGCTTAGGAGGCAGGGGAGCTTCCAATGAGCAGTTCTTC. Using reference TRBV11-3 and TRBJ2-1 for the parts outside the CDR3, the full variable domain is EAGVVQSPRYKIIEKKQPVAFWCNPISGHNTLYWYLQNLGQGPELLIRYENEEAVDDSQLPKDRFSAERLKGVDSTLKIQPAELGDSAVYLCASSLGGRGASNEQFFGPGTRLTVL.

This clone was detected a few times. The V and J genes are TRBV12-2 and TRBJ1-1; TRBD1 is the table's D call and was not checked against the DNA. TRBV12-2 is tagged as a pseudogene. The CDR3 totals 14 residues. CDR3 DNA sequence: TGTGTCAGAAGTCTCGACAGGGGAGGACCTGAAGCTTTCTTT. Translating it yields CVRSLDRGGPEAFF.

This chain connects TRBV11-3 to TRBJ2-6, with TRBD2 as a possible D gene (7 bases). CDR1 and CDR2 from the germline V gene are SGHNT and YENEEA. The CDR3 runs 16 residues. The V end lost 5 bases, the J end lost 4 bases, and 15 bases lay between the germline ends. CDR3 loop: CASSPGGSTGANVLTF. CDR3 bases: TGTGCCAGCAGCCCGGGGGGCAGTACAGGGGCCAACGTCCTGACTTTC.

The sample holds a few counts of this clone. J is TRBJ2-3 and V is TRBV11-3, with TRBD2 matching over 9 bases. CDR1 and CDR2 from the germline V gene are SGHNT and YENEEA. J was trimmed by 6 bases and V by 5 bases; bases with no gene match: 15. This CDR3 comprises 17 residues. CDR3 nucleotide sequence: TGTGCCAGCAGCCCGGCTGGTAGCGGGAGTAGTTTGGATACGCAGTATTTT. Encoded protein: CASSPAGSGSSLDTQYF.